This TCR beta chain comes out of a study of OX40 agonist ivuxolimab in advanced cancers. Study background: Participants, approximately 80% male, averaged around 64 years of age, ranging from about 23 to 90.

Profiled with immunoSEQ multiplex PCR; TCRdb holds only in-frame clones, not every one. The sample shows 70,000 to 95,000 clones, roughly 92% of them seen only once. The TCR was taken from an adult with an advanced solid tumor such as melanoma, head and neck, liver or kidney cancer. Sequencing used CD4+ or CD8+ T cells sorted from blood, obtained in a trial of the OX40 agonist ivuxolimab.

CDR3 residues: CASSSHYGSSGANTGELFF. The CDR3 DNA is TGTGCCAGCAGCTCCCATTACGGGTCTAGCGGGGCGAACACCGGGGAGCTGTTTTTT. V is TRBV13 and J is TRBJ2-2; 9 bases are shared with TRBD2. This CDR3 spans 19 amino acids. The junction had 12 bases not matched to a gene; V was cut back by 4 bases and J by 0 bases. The germline gives CDR1 PRHDT, CDR2 FYEKMQ (reference sequence).